This TCR beta chain was sequenced for a study of T cells of healthy individuals. Germline V gene sequence: CDR1 LGHNT, CDR2 FRNRAP. The CDR3 has 11 amino acids. Trimming shortened V by 3 bases and J by 5 bases, and 2 bases separated the two germline ends. Each CDR3 protein gets one entry after TCRdb re-called the 5' RACE reads with MiXCR. Seen here are 55,000 to 65,000 distinct CDR3 sequences, about 17% observed once, and the top ten hold approximately 4.7%. This clonotype was seen many times. The TCR originated in a human donor in good health. The chain couples TRBV12-5 to TRBJ1-5; no clear D. The CDR3 bases are TGTGCTAGTGGTTTCGATCAGCCCCAGCATTTT. It is translated as CASGFDQPQHF.